The rows below give T cell receptor beta chains drawn from one sample of a study of blood T cell repertoires in COVID-19. Measured with immunoSEQ multiplex PCR; TCRdb has only the in-frame clones, and not every one. The sample records around 87,000 clones, around 90% being singletons. The sample comprised peripheral blood. Every receptor here comes from a human donor with active COVID-19. The donor label of this sample is uncertain. Both conserved end residues are part of each CDR3. Each record gives: D gene, V gene, clone size, J gene, CDR3 protein, CDR3 DNA. D genes are given only for firm matches. Size is omitted from some rows. Given values are once, few, many or a class for expanded clones.

TRBD2,TRBV28,.,TRBJ2-1,CASSLRLAGYSYNEQFF,TGTGCCAGCAGTTTAAGGCTAGCGGGGTACTCCTACAATGAGCAGTTCTTC
TRBD2,TRBV15,.,TRBJ2-7,CATSRDRNGGDHEQYF,TGTGCCACCAGCAGAGATCGGAACGGGGGGGACCACGAGCAGTACTTC
.,TRBV7-9,.,TRBJ2-7,CATGELYEQYF,TGTGCCACAGGGGAGCTCTACGAGCAGTACTTC
.,TRBV28,.,TRBJ2-7,CASSLGGYEQYF,TGTGCCAGCAGTTTGGGGGGTTACGAGCAGTACTTC
TRBD1,TRBV19,.,TRBJ2-7,CASSIYRGPSYEQYF,TGTGCCAGTAGTATATACAGGGGGCCCTCCTACGAGCAGTACTTC
.,TRBV9,.,TRBJ2-5,CASALGGAVQETQYF,TGTGCCAGCGCGCTGGGGGGGGCTGTTCAAGAGACCCAGTACTTC
.,TRBV11-3,.,TRBJ1-1,CASSLVEGTEAFF,TGTGCCAGCAGCTTAGTAGAGGGCACTGAAGCTTTCTTT
.,TRBV6-2/TRBV6-3,.,TRBJ1-2,CASSNQGFGGYTF,TGTGCCAGCAGTAATCAGGGTTTCGGCGGCTACACCTTC
TRBD1,TRBV18,.,TRBJ1-5,CASSLYRGLRLSDQPQHF,TGTGCCAGCTCTCTATACAGGGGGCTAAGGTTGTCGGATCAGCCCCAGCATTTT
.,TRBV20-1,.,TRBJ1-2,CSALTPGFYTF,TGCAGTGCCCTAACCCCGGGGTTCTACACCTTC
.,TRBV7-9,.,TRBJ1-2,CASSSREEGNYGYTF,TGTGCCAGCAGCTCTCGGGAGGAGGGTAACTATGGCTACACCTTC
.,TRBV5-8,.,TRBJ1-3,CASSNGQGRAGNTIYF,TGTGCCAGCAGTAACGGTCAGGGCAGGGCTGGAAACACCATATATTTT
.,TRBV27,.,TRBJ1-3,CASSFTRESGNTIYF,TGTGCCAGCAGTTTTACTCGGGAGTCTGGAAACACCATATATTTT
.,TRBV7-8,.,TRBJ1-5,CASSLAGLWGGQDQPQHF,TGTGCCAGCAGCTTAGCGGGGTTATGGGGGGGGCAGGATCAGCCCCAGCATTTT
TRBD1,TRBV5-5,.,TRBJ2-7,CASSLYSGQGGYEQYF,TGTGCCAGCAGCTTGTATTCCGGACAGGGGGGATACGAGCAGTACTTC
TRBD1,TRBV5-1,.,TRBJ2-7,CASSLGQGTTYEQYF,TGCGCCAGCAGCTTGGGACAGGGGACGACCTACGAGCAGTACTTC
TRBD2,TRBV7-8,.,TRBJ2-7,CASSLASLWTSGVSEQYF,TGTGCCAGCAGCTTAGCGAGTCTTTGGACTAGCGGGGTGAGTGAGCAGTACTTC
TRBD2,TRBV19,.,TRBJ2-7,CASTASGGPYEQYF,TGTGCCAGCACTGCCAGCGGGGGCCCCTACGAGCAGTACTTC
TRBD1,TRBV5-1,.,TRBJ1-4,CASTRTPGTVNEKLFF,TGCGCCAGCACCCGGACCCCCGGGACAGTTAATGAAAAACTGTTTTTT
.,TRBV20-1,.,TRBJ2-3,CSASISGHHTDTQYF,TGCAGTGCTAGTATCTCGGGACACCACACAGATACGCAGTATTTT
.,TRBV18,.,TRBJ2-7,CASSPPGGYEQYF,TGTGCCAGCTCACCACCAGGGGGCTACGAGCAGTACTTC
.,TRBV29-1,.,TRBJ2-7,CSVKTRISWPHEQYF,TGCAGCGTGAAAACGAGGATCTCCTGGCCCCACGAGCAGTACTTC
.,TRBV6-4,.,TRBJ2-2,CASSDTETGELFF,TGTGCCAGCAGTGACACTGAAACCGGGGAGCTGTTTTTT
.,TRBV12-3/TRBV12-4,.,TRBJ1-2,CASSLRQSYGYTF,TGTGCCAGCAGTTTGAGGCAGAGCTATGGCTACACCTTC
TRBD2,TRBV6-4,few,TRBJ2-1,CASSDSNGGANEQFF,TGTGCCAGCAGTGACTCGAACGGGGGGGCCAATGAGCAGTTCTTC
TRBD1,TRBV7-8,.,TRBJ1-6,CASGTRGTGVGSPLHF,TGTGCCAGCGGGACGAGGGGTACAGGGGTCGGGTCACCCCTCCACTTT
.,TRBV11-1,.,TRBJ2-2,CASSLWASTGELFF,TGTGCCAGCAGCTTATGGGCGTCCACCGGGGAGCTGTTTTTT